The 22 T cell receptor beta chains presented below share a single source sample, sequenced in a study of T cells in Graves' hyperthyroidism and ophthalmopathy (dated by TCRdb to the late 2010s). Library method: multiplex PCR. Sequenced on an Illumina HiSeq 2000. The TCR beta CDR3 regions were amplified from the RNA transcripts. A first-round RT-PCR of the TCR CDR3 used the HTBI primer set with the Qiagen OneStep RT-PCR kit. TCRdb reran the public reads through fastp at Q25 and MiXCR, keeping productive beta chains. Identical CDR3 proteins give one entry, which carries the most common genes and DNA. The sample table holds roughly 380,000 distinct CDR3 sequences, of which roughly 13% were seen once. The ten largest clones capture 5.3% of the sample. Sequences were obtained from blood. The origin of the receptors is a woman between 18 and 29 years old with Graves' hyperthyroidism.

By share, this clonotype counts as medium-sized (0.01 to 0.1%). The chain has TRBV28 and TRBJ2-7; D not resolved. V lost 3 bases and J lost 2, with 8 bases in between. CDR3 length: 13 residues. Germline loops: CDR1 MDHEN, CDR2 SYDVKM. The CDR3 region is CASSLGSTYEQYF. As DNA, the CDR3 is TGTGCCAGCAGTTTGGGCAGCACCTACGAGCAGTACTTC.

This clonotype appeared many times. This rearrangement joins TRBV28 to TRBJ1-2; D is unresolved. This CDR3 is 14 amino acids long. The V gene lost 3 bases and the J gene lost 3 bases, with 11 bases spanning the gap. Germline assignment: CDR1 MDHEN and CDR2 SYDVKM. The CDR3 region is CASSFPPAYYGYTF. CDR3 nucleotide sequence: TGTGCCAGCAGTTTCCCCCCCGCCTACTATGGCTACACCTTC.

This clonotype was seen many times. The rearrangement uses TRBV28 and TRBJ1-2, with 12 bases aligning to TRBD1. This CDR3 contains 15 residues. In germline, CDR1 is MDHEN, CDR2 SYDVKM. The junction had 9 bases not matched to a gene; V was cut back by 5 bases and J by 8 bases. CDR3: CASSTPGQGARGYTF. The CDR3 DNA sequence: TGTGCCAGCAGTACTCCGGGACAGGGGGCGCGAGGCTACACCTTC.

The CDR3 DNA reads as TGTGCCAGCAGTACTCGGTGGGACAGTACCTACGAGCAGTACTTC. It translates to CASSTRWDSTYEQYF. The chain recombines TRBV28 with TRBJ2-7; 7 bases align to TRBD1. The CDR3 is made up of 15 amino acids. With 5 bases clipped from V and 2 bases from J, the junction kept 9 bases outside the gene matches. Germline V lookup: CDR1 MDHEN, CDR2 SYDVKM.

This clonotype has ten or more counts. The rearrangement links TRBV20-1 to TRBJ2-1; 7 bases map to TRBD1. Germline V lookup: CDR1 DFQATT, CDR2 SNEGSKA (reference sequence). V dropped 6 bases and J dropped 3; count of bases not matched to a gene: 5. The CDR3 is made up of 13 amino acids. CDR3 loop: CSARGQVYNEQFF. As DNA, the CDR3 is TGCAGTGCCCGAGGACAGGTCTACAATGAGCAGTTCTTC.

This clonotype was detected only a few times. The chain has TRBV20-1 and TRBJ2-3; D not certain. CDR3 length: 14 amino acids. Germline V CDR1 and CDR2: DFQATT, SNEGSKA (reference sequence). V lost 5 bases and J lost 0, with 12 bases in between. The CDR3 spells CSAEVVYSTDTQYF. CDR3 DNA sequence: TGCAGTGCTGAGGTAGTTTATAGCACAGATACGCAGTATTTT.

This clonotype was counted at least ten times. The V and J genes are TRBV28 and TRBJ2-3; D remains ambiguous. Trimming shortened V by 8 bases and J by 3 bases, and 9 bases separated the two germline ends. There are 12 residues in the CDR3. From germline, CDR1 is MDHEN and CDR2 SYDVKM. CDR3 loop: CASSPETDTQYF. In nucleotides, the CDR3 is TGTGCCAGCTCACCTGAGACAGATACGCAGTATTTT.

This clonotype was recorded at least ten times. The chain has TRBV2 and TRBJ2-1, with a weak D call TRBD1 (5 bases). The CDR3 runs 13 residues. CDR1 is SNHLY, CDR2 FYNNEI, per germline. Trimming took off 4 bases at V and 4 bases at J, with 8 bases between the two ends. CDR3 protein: CASSVDRYNEQFF. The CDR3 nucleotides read TGTGCCAGCAGTGTAGACAGATACAATGAGCAGTTCTTC.

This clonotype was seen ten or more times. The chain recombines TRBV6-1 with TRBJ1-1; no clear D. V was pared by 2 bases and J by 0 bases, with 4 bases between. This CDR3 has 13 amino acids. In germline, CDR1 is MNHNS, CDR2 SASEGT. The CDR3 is CASSEHLNTEAFF. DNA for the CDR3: TGTGCCAGCAGTGAACACCTGAACACTGAAGCTTTCTTT.

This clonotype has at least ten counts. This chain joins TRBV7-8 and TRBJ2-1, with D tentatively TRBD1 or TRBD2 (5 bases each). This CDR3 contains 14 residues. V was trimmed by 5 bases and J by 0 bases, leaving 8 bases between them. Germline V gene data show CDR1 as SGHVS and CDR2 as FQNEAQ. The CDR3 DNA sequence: TGTGCCAGCAGCGGGGACGGCTCCTACAATGAGCAGTTCTTC. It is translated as CASSGDGSYNEQFF.

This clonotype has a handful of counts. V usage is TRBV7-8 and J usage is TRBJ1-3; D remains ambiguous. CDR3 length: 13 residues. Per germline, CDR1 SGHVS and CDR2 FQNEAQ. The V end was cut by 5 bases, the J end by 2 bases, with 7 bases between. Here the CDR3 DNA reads TGTGCCAGCAGCACGTCAGCTGGAAACACCATATATTTT. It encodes CASSTSAGNTIYF. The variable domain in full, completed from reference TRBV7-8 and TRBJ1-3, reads GAGVSQSPRYKVAKRGQDVALRCDPISGHVSLFWYQQALGQGPEFLTYFQNEAQLDKSGLPSDRFFAERPEGSVSTLKIQRTQQEDSAVYLCASSTSAGNTIYFGEGSWLTVV.

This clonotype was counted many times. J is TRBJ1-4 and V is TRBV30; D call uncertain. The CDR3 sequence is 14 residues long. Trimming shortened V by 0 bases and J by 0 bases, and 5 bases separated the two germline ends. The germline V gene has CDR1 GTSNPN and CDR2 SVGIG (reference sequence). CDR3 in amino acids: CAWSVKTTNEKLFF. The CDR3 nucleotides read TGTGCCTGGAGTGTTAAGACAACTAATGAAAAACTGTTTTTT.

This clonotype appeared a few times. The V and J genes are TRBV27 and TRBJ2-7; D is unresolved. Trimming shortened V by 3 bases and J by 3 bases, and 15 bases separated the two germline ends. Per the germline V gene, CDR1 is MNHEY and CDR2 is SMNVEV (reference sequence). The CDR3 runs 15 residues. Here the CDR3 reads CASSFGIGINYEQYF. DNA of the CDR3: TGTGCCAGCAGTTTTGGTATAGGAATCAACTACGAGCAGTACTTC.

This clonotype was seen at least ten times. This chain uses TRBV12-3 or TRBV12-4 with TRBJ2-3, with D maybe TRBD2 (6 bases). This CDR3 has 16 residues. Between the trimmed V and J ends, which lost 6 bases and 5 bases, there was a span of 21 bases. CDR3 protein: CASSWPRGGTRDTQYF. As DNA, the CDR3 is TGTGCCAGCAGCTGGCCGAGGGGAGGAACTAGAGATACGCAGTATTTT.

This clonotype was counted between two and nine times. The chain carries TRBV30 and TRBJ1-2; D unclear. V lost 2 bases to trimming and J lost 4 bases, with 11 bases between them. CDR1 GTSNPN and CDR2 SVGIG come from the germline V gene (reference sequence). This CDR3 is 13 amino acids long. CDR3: CAWSSQVSYGYTF. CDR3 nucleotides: TGTGCCTGGAGTTCCCAGGTTTCCTATGGCTACACCTTC. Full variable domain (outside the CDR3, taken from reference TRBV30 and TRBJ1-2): SQTIHQWPATLVQPVGSPLSLECTVEGTSNPNLYWYRQAAGRGLQLLFYSVGIGQISSEVPQNLSASRPQDRQFILSSKKLLLSDSGFYLCAWSSQVSYGYTFGSGTRLTVV.

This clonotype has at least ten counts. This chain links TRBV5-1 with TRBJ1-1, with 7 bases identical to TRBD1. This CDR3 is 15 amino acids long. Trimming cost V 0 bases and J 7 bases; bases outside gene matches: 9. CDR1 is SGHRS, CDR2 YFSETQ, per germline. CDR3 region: CASSLGGGARSEAFF. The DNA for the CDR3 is TGCGCCAGCAGCTTGGGAGGGGGCGCGAGGAGTGAAGCTTTCTTT.

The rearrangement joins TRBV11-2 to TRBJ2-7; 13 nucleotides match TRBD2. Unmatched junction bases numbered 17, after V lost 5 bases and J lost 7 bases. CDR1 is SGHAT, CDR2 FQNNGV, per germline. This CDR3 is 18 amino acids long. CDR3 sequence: CASSQGKSGLAGVGEQYF. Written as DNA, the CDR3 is TGTGCCAGCAGCCAAGGGAAGTCAGGACTAGCGGGAGTGGGGGAGCAGTACTTC.

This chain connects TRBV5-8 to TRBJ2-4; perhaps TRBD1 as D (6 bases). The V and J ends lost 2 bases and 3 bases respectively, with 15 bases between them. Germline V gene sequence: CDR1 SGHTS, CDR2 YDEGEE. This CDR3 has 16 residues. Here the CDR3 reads CASSFPLTGGKNIQYF. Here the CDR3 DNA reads TGTGCCAGCAGCTTTCCCCTGACAGGAGGCAAAAACATTCAGTACTTC.

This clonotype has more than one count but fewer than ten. The CDR3 reads CASKPGLASDTQYF. The DNA of the CDR3 is TGTGCCAGCAAACCGGGACTAGCTTCAGATACGCAGTATTTT. V and J are TRBV2 and TRBJ2-3, with 9 bases lining up with TRBD2. This CDR3 contains 14 residues. V shed 7 bases, J shed 4 bases, and the junction held 6 bases outside the gene matches. CDR1 is SNHLY and CDR2 is FYNNEI in the germline V gene.

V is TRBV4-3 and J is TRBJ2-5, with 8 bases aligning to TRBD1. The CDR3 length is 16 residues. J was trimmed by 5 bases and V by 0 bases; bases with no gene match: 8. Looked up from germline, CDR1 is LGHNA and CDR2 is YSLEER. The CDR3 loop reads CASSQEAAGGMETQYF. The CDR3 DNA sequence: TGCGCCAGCAGCCAAGAGGCGGCAGGGGGCATGGAGACCCAGTACTTC.

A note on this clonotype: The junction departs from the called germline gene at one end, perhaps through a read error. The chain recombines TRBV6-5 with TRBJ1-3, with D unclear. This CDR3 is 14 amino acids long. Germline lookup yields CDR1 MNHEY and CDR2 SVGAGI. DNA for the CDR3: TGTGCCAGCAGTTACGGGATCTCTGGAAACACCATACATTTT. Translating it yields CASSYGISGNTIHF.

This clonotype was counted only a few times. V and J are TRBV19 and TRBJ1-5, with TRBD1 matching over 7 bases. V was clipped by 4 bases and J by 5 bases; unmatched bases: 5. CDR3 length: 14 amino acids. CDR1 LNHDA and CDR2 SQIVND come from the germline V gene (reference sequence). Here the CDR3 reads CASSTEGGHQPQHF. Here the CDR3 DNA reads TGTGCCAGTAGTACAGAAGGGGGCCATCAGCCCCAGCATTTT.